The source of this TCR beta chain is a study of cytomegalovirus exposure and HLA in healthy donors (dated by TCRdb to 2016 to 2017). Concerning the study at large: An earlier analysis of approximately 640 of the donors reported about 250 Gb of sequence data and 117 million unique TCR beta sequences from 150 million to 200 million T cells. About 300 gigabases of sequencing data and approximately 93 million unique TCR sequences were included in an early release covering roughly 600 HLA-typed donors. Of the roughly 400 genotyped donors, 65% to 90% fell in the genetic ancestry cluster associated with self-reported Caucasian donors. The study was designed to test whether signatures of past pathogen exposure could be identified by cataloging public T cell receptors. The T cell repertoires of 666 subjects were profiled by immunosequencing and related to cytomegalovirus serostatus. In addition to the first cohort of roughly 670 subjects, a separate validation cohort of about 120 different subjects was used. To predict cytomegalovirus infection status, the study combined high-throughput TCR immunosequencing, statistical association of individual TCRs with disease status, and machine learning. A later analysis re-examined previously published TCR beta repertoires from roughly 650 donors and added high-resolution HLA genotyping to investigate patterns of TCR occurrence. Rather than using new phenotypic data, the later analysis identified candidate immune exposures from TCR beta sequences and from how often those sequences occurred across donors. To decide whether each TCR beta V gene segment behaved as functional or pseudogenic, an earlier analysis of approximately 590 of the donors relied on high-throughput TCR beta sequencing. Donor age, sex, ethnicity and CMV serostatus were compiled together with the repertoire data. In a later genetic analysis, genome-wide SNP genotypes for about three fifths of the roughly 670 donors were used, and that subset was treated as a discovery cohort. Every repertoire in the discovery cohort had been generated on one and the same sequencing platform. HLA typing covered class I and class II loci at four-digit resolution. The number of typed donors differed by locus: about 620-640 for A, B, C, DRB1 and DQB1; approximately 520 for DQA1; roughly 600 for DPA1; and about 450 for DPB1. About five DR-DQ haplotypes were treated as single units for association and clustering because of strong linkage in the cohort. Across 300 to 500 genotyped donors of the cohort, an average of roughly 200,000 unique TCR beta nucleotide sequences per donor were sequenced, and roughly 20% of those sequences were non-productive. Here is what the overall study found, with its caveats: In a later analysis, HLA-associated TCR beta chains showed more clonal expansion and lower generation probabilities than non-associated chains that were equally common. At a false discovery rate of 0.05, a later analysis linked 16,951 TCR beta sequences to specific HLA alleles. The only immune exposure information available for the cohort was CMV serostatus. V-gene and J-gene trimming of TCR beta chains was associated with a missense DCLRE1C variant in a later genetic analysis, and the association was replicated in an independent cohort. A few of the identified cytomegalovirus-associated TCR beta chains were confirmed in vitro to be specific for cytomegalovirus antigens. Assigning TCR associations to individual alleles was difficult when HLA alleles, especially DR and DQ, strongly co-occurred. Correlated functional status among segregating V segments might reflect linkage disequilibrium, but an unknown experimental factor could not be ruled out. A later analysis reported that several top co-occurrence clusters appeared linked to parvovirus B19, influenza, CMV and Epstein-Barr virus. Compared with the roughly 670-donor mean, donors in an Asian-associated ancestry cluster had fewer N-insertions in productive TCRs, according to a later genetic analysis. A further reported finding was that TCR beta sequences accurately predicted the HLA-A and HLA-B alleles for most subjects in the first cohort. In both the original and validation cohorts, the classifier was reported to diagnose cytomegalovirus status with high specificity and sensitivity. The authors suggested that the approach could potentially be generalized to other disease states and immunological phenotypes. Sequencing depth was assumed to be roughly uniform across donors in the presence/absence analyses, though that assumption may not hold. An earlier analysis of around 600 of the donors showed that most TCR beta V segments appeared in productive rearrangements either about 87% or about 30% of the time, which broadly matched IMGT annotations. A total of 164 TCR beta chains were listed by the study as associated with cytomegalovirus. Some IMGT-functional V segments, including TRBV6-2 and TRBV6-3, could not be distinguished by the 87-base-pair reads and were therefore excluded. This cohort had only TCR beta chains sequenced, and the lack of alpha or paired-chain data limited which features could be detected. In a later analysis, TCR association rates were found to vary across HLA loci, with the most associated TCRs seen for DRB1 alleles and the fewest for HLA-C alleles. A later analysis found that most CMV-associated TCR beta chains appeared HLA-restricted, with HLA associations seemingly driven largely by CMV exposure. The sequencing pipeline was judged likely to have produced a cluster of highly shared sequence variants as a technical artifact. While some public TCRs were present in many individuals, most TCR sequences turned up only very rarely across donors. Because some donors lacked HLA typing at each locus, the association tests relied only on the typed subset. Because counts were too low, 15 to 20 rarely observed V segments, including chromosome 9 orphons, were excluded from the earlier analysis of 587 of the donors.

To note about this clone: Its antigen specificity is not known.

In total, roughly 670 healthy bone marrow donors made up the cohort. At the time of sampling, all cohort members were nominally healthy, though unrecorded immune exposures were likely present. The donor was CMV seronegative and was included in the group of a few hundred seronegative cohort members. A peripheral blood sample was collected from each donor, and TCR beta sequencing was performed on peripheral blood mononuclear cells. Genomic DNA extraction from the blood cell samples was performed with the Qiagen DNeasy Blood Extraction Kit. Trimming leaves V shorter by 6 bases and J shorter by 7 bases, with the junction holding 10 bases beyond the gene matches. For CDR1 and CDR2, the germline V gene lists MDHEN and SYDVKM. CDR3 length: 14 amino acids, cysteine to phenylalanine. The CDR3 DNA has 42 bases and is translated from base 1. The library was obtained by the immunoSEQ multiplex PCR assay. A mixture of 60 forward primers for TCR Vbeta segments and 13 reverse primers for TCR Jbeta segments was used in the multiplex PCR. The CDR3 region of rearranged TCR beta genes was amplified from genomic DNA by a multiplex PCR assay. Amplified TCR beta libraries were sequenced as 87-base-pair reads on the Illumina HiSeq System. In the paper's pipeline: In a later analysis, 70 million to 95 million unique TCR beta chains were counted across the 666 repertoires, and roughly 9.9 million of these chains were shared by at least two donors. Raw reads were error-corrected and collapsed into unique sequences by a nearest-neighbor algorithm in which closely related sequences were merged to remove PCR and sequencing errors. Alignment of CDR3 sequences to IMGT reference sequences was used to assign V, D and J gene segments. For a sequence to be retained, a match of at least six nucleotides was required to both a V gene segment and a J gene segment. A rearrangement was called productive if the CDR3 had no stop codons and remained in frame with V and J, and every other rearrangement was called non-productive. Following IMGT convention, CDR3 was defined as the stretch from the second conserved V-encoded cysteine up to the conserved J-encoded phenylalanine. The earlier analysis of about 620 of the donors excluded sequences that lacked an unambiguous match to a single V gene segment. An earlier analysis of 587 of the donors classified V segments as functional when productive rearrangements were above 56.7% and as segregating when the standard deviation between donors was above 5%. A statistical classification framework was built to diagnose cytomegalovirus status from the catalog of TCR beta chain sequences. In a later analysis, TCR nucleotide sequences were compared against IMGT/GENE-DB human TR gene sequences so that V and J genes could be assigned. The TCRdist pipeline was used in a later analysis to assign CDR3 sequences and most-parsimonious VDJ recombination scenarios. A later analysis defined each TCR beta chain by its CDR3 amino acid sequence plus V-gene family, and excluded reads lacking a unique V-gene family. In a later analysis, approximately 640 highly shared, low-generation-probability nucleotide sequences were removed to address suspected cross-contamination and a sequencing artifact. A later analysis calculated a clonal expansion index for each public chain from normalized within-repertoire ranks of inferred template counts. In a later analysis, generation probabilities were computed using a VDJ recombination model fitted to out-of-frame rearrangements, and the results were checked against IGoR. In a later analysis, TCR-TCR, TCR-HLA and TCR-CMV co-occurrence was scored with hypergeometric tests, and a repertoire-size bias correction was applied to TCR pairs. A later analysis estimated false discovery rates by permuting HLA or CMV assignments 20 times. In a later analysis, co-occurring TCRs were grouped using DBSCAN, with TCRdist sequence similarity added in when clustering inside HLA-allele-positive subsets. For co-occurrence clustering, repertoires with fewer than 30,000 or more than 120,000 public chains were excluded, along with about five repertoires with anomalous nucleotide sharing. TCRdb took this table from immuneACCESS and kept in-frame rearrangements with V and J called. Such tables lack part of the clones; where checked against another copy, unresolved V genes explain under half of the gap, and the rest is unexplained. V, J and clone size were drawn from that table, and D and trimming were deduced from the DNA. This sample's table carries approximately 140,000 clones. 1.5% to 2% of the sample is taken by the ten largest.

The sequence is built from TRBV28 and TRBJ1-2; 8 bases in between match TRBD1. Specimen: PBMCs. The clonotype originates from a woman aged 45-60 years in good health and CMV-seronegative. The nucleotides read TGTGCCAGCAGGAGTCAGGGGGCGCTATCTGGCTACACCTTC. The encoded protein is CASRSQGALSGYTF.